The clone carrying this T cell receptor (beta chain) was seen only once. Its matching antigen is unknown. Libraries were prepared by immunoSEQ multiplex PCR; TCRdb keeps only in-frame clonotypes and omits some of them. The profile shows tens of thousands of clones, approximately 94% of them singletons. The data derive from a study of cytomegalovirus exposure and HLA in healthy donors. Study-wide findings and caveats: With high specificity and sensitivity, the classifier reportedly diagnosed cytomegalovirus status. One later analysis, an examination of the 90 to 150 validation repertoires, found that first-cohort TCR clusters tended to co-occur in them. Some TCR beta chains (roughly 150 of them) were listed as cytomegalovirus-associated. There were a few CMV-associated chains whose specificity for CMV antigens was confirmed in vitro.

Trimming cost V 6 bases and J 1 base; bases outside gene matches: 4. Germline V gene lookup returns CDR1 SGHAT and CDR2 FQNNGV. CDR3 length: 14 amino acids. The chain joins TRBV11-2 to TRBJ2-3; 7 bases fit TRBD2. The sequenced material came from PBMCs. This sequence originates from a man aged 18 to 35 in good health and CMV-seropositive. CDR3 sequence (DNA): TGTGCCAGCAGTTTCAGCGGGGGCACAGATACGCAGTATTTT. Encoded protein: CASSFSGGTDTQYF.